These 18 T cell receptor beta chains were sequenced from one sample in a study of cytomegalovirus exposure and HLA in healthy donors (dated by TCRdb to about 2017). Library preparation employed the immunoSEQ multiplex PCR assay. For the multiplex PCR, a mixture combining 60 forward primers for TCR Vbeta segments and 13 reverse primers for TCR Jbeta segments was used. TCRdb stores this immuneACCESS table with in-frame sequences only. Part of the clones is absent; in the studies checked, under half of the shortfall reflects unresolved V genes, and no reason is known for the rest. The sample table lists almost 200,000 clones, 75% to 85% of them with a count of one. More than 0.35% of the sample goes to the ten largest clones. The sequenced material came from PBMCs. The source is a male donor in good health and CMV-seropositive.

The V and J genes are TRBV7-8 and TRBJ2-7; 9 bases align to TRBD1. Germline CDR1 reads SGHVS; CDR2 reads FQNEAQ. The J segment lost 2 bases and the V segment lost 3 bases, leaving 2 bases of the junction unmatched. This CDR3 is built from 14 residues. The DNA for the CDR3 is TGTGCCAGCAGCTTTCGGGACAGGGCCTACGAGCAGTACTTC. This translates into CASSFRDRAYEQYF.

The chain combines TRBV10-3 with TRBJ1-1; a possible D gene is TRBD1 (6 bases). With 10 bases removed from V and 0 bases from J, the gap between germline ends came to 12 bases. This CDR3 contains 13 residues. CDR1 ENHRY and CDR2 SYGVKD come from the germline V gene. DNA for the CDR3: TGTGCCACCTTCGGACAGTTGAACACTGAAGCTTTCTTT. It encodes CATFGQLNTEAFF.

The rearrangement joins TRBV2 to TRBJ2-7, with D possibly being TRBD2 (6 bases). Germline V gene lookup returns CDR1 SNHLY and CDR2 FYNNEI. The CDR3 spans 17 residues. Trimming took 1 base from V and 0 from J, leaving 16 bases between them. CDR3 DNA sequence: TGTGCCAGCAGTGAAGGGCACCCTAGCGAGAGCTCCTACGAGCAGTACTTC. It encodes CASSEGHPSESSYEQYF.

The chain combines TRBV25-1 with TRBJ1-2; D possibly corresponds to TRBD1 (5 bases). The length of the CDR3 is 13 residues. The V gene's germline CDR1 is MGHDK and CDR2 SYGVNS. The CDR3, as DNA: TGTGCTACCGGGGGGGATACTAACTATGGCTACACCTTC. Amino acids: CATGGDTNYGYTF.

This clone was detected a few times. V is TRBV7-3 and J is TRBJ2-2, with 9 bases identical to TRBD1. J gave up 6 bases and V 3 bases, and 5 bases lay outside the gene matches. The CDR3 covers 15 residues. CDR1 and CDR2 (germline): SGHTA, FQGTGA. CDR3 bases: TGTGCCAGCAGCTTGGGGGACAGGGAGTCCGGGGAGCTGTTTTTT. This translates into CASSLGDRESGELFF.

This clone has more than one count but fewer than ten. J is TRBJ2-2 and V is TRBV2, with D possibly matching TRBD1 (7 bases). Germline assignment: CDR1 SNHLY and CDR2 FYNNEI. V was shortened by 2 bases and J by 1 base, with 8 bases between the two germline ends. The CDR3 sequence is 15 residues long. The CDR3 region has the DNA TGTGCCAGCAGTGAACAGGGGGGGAACACCGGGGAGCTGTTTTTT. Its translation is CASSEQGGNTGELFF.

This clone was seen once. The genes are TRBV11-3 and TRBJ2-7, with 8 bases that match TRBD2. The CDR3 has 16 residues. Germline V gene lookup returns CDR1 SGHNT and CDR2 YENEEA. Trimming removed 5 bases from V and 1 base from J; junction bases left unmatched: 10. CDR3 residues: CASSPMSAGGSYEQYF. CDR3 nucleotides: TGTGCCAGCAGCCCTATGTCGGCGGGGGGATCCTACGAGCAGTACTTC.

The CDR3 DNA reads TGTGCCAGCAGCCCAGGCAGCTCTGGGGCCAACGTCCTGACTTTC. Protein product: CASSPGSSGANVLTF. This chain uses TRBV6-5 with TRBJ2-6; D is unresolved. This CDR3 comprises 15 residues. V lost 6 bases and J 0 bases, leaving 9 bases between the germline ends. Germline assignment: CDR1 MNHEY and CDR2 SVGAGI.

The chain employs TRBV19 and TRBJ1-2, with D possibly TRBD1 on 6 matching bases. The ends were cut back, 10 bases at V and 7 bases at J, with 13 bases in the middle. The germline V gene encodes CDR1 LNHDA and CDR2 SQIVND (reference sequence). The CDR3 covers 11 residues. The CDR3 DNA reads TGTGCCACCTCACAGGGTTCTGGCTACACCTTC. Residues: CATSQGSGYTF.

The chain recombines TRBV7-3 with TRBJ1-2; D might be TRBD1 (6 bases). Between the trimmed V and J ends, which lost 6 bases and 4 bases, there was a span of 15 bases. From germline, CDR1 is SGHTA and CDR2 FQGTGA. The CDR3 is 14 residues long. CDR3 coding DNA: TGTGCCAGCAGTCCTGGGGGACAACCCTATGGCTACACCTTC. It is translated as CASSPGGQPYGYTF.

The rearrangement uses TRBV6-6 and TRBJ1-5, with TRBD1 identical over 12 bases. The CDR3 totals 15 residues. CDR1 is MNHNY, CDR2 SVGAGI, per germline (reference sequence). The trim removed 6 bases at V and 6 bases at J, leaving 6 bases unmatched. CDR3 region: CASSSPGQGAQPQHF. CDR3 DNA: TGTGCCAGCAGCTCACCGGGACAGGGGGCTCAGCCCCAGCATTTT.

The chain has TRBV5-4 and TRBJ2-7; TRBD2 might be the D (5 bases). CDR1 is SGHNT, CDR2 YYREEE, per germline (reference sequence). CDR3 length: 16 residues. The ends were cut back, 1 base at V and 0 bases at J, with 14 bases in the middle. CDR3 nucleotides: TGTGCCAGCAGCTTGATAGGCGGAGGCAGCTCCTACGAGCAGTACTTC. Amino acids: CASSLIGGGSSYEQYF.

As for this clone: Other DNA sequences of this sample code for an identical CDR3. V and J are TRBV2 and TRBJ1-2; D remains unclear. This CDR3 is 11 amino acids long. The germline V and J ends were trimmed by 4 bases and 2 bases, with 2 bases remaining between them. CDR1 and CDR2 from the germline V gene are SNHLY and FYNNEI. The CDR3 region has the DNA TGTGCCAGCAGTGCAAACTATGGCTACACCTTC. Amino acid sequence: CASSANYGYTF. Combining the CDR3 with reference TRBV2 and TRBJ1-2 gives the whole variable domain EPEVTQTPSHQVTQMGQEVILRCVPISNHLYFYWYRQILGQKVEFLVSFYNNEISEKSEIFDDQFSVERPDGSNFTLKIRSTKLEDSAMYFCASSANYGYTFGSGTRLTVV.

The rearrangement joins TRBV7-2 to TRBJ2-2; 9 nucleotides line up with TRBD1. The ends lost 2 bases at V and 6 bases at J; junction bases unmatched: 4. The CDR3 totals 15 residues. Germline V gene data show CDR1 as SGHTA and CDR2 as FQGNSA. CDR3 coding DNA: TGTGCCAGCAGCTTAAGGGACAGGGTACCCGGGGAGCTGTTTTTT. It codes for CASSLRDRVPGELFF.

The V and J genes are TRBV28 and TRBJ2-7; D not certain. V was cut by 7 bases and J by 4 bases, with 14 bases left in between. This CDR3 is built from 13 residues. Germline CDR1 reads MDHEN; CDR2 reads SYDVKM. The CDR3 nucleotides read TGTGCCAGCAACGAGGAAGCGCTATACGAGCAGTACTTC. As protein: CASNEEALYEQYF.

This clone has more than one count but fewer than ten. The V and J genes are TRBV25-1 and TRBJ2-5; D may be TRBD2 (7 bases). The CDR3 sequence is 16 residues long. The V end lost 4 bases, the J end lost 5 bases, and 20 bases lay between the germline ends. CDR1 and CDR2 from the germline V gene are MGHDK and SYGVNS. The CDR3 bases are TGTGCCAGCAGTGTGGGGGGAAGGGGGGGCAGCGAGACCCAGTACTTC. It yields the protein CASSVGGRGGSETQYF.

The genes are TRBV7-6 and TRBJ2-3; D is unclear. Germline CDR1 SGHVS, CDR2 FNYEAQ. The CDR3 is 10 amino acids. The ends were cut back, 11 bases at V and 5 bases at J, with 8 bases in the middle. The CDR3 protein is CAFRIDTQYF. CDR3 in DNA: TGTGCCTTCAGGATAGATACGCAGTATTTT.

The CDR3 coding sequence is TGTGCCATTACAGGGGGCTACGAGCAGTACTTC. The encoded protein is CAITGGYEQYF. This chain links TRBV10-3 with TRBJ2-7, with 8 bases that match TRBD1. V gave up 9 bases and J gave up 3 bases; unmatched junction bases: 1. Germline V gene sequence: CDR1 ENHRY, CDR2 SYGVKD. The CDR3 contains 11 residues.